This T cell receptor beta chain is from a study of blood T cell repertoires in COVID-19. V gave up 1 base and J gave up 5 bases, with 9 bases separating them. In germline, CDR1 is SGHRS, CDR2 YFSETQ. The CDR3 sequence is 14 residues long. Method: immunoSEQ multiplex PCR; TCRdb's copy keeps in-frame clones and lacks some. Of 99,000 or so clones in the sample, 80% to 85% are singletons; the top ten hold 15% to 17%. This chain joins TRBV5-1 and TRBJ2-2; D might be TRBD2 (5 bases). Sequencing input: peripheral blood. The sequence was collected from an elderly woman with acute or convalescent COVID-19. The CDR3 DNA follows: TGCGCCAGCAGCTTGAGGACTCTTACCGGGGAGCTGTTTTTT. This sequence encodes CASSLRTLTGELFF.